The rows below give T cell receptor beta chains drawn from one sample of a study of beta chain features in type 1 diabetes. The assay was immunoSEQ multiplex PCR, and TCRdb's table has in-frame clones only and misses some. The data hold 240,000 or so clones, with roughly 22% observed a single time. Sequenced sample: naive CD4+ T cells from blood. These receptors came from a woman aged 40-49 years with type 1 diabetes. CDR3s include the opening cysteine and the closing phenylalanine or tryptophan.

cdr3_length j_call v_call cdr3_aa
12 TRBJ1-1 TRBV4-2 CASSQAGTEAFF
12 TRBJ2-5 TRBV29-1 CSVGQGQETQYF
14 TRBJ2-1 TRBV9 CASSVHWEGNEQFF
15 TRBJ1-4 TRBV25-1 CASSEPGWKSEKLFF
17 TRBJ2-1 TRBV4-2 CASSLAEMRGGGNEQFF
13 TRBJ1-5 TRBV9 CASSAQVNQPQHF
16 TRBJ1-5 TRBV7-2 CASSLGSGGTEQPQHF
13 TRBJ1-4 TRBV5-6 CASSFGTWEKLFF
12 TRBJ2-7 TRBV10-3 CAISEALGEQYF
12 TRBJ1-2 TRBV7-9 CASSQGNYGYTF
11 TRBJ1-1 TRBV11-2 CASSLAAEAFF
14 TRBJ2-1 TRBV18 CASSPWLGGNEQFF
16 TRBJ2-5 TRBV9 CASSVGGGGIPETQYF
12 TRBJ1-5 TRBV2 CASGRSNQPQHF
13 TRBJ2-2 TRBV28 CASSGGYTGELFF
14 TRBJ2-2 TRBV7-3 CASSPHPNTGELFF
16 TRBJ2-2 TRBV9 CASSVSGRLDTGELFF
15 TRBJ1-2 TRBV11-2 CASSSGGTTYYGYTF
14 TRBJ2-4 TRBV9 CASSVGGGLDIQYF
15 TRBJ1-1 TRBV25-1 CASSVTGGRGTEAFF
15 TRBJ2-5 TRBV4-3 CASSQGGQNQETQYF
14 TRBJ2-7 TRBV5-1 CASSQGQPSYEQYF
15 TRBJ2-1 TRBV5-1 CASSFGGRAYNEQFF
15 TRBJ1-4 TRBV18 CASSLQGAANEKLFF
15 TRBJ2-3 TRBV5-4 CASSLGGLSTDTQYF
17 TRBJ2-7 TRBV25-1 CASSAGQGNTAAYEQYF
16 TRBJ2-3 TRBV6-6 CASSSPGTGTPDTQYF
14 TRBJ2-7 TRBV18 CASSPSPGGSEQYF
14 TRBJ1-1 TRBV5-4 CASSSRQANTEAFF
12 TRBJ2-1 TRBV4-2 CASSLTFNEQFF
15 TRBJ1-2 TRBV6-5 CASTRQPGGGYGYTF
14 TRBJ2-1 TRBV4-2 CASSQDRERYEQFF
15 TRBJ1-5 TRBV13 CASSKRTGGDQPQHF
16 TRBJ2-3 TRBV7-2 CASSLGLAGGTDTQYF
13 TRBJ1-2 TRBV2 CASRRTGEDGYTF
15 TRBJ2-1 TRBV19 CASSGGLSSYNEQFF
13 TRBJ2-7 TRBV7-2 CASSPPAAGEQYF
16 TRBJ2-1 TRBV9 CASSPYDRAGYNEQFF
14 TRBJ1-6 TRBV4-3 CASSRTGNNSPLHF
19 TRBJ2-6 TRBV15 CATSRGWAGGDSGANVLTF
15 TRBJ2-2 TRBV27 CASSLSLGGTGELFF
14 TRBJ2-1 TRBV7-2 CASRTGGSYNEQFF